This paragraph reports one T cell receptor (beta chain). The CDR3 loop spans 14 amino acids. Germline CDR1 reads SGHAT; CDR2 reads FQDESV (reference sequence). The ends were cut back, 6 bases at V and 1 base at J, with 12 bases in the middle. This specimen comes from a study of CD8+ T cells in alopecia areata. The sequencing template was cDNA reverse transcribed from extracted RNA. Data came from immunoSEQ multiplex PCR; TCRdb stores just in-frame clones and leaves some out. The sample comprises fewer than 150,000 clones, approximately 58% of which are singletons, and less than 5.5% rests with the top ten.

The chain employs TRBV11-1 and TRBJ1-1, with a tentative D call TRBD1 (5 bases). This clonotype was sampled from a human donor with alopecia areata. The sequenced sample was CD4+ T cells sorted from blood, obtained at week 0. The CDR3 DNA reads TGTGCCAGCAGGGTCCAGGGAGAGAACACTGAAGCTTTCTTT. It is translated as CASRVQGENTEAFF. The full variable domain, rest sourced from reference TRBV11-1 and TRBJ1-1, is EAEVAQSPRYKITEKSQAVAFWCDPISGHATLYWYRQILGQGPELLVQFQDESVVDDSQLPKDRFSAERLKGVDSTLKIQPAELGDSAMYLCASRVQGENTEAFFGQGTRLTVV.